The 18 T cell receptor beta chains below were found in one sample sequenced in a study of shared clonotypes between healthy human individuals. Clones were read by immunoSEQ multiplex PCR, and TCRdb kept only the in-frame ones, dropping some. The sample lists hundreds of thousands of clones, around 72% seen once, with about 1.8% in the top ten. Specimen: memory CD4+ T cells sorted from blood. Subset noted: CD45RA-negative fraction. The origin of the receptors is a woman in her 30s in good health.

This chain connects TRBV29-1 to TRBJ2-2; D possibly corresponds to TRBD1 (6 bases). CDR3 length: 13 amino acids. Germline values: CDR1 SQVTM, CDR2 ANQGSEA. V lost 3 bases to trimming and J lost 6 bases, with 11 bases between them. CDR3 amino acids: CSVDDTGSGELFF. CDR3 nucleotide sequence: TGCAGCGTTGATGATACAGGGTCCGGGGAGCTGTTTTTT.

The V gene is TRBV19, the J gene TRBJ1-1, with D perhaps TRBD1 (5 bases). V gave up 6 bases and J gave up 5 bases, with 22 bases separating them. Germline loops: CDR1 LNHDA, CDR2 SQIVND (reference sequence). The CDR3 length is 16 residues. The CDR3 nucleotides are TGTGCCAGTAGCCCCAACTCGGCAGGGACCCGGACTGAAGCTTTCTTT. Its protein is CASSPNSAGTRTEAFF.

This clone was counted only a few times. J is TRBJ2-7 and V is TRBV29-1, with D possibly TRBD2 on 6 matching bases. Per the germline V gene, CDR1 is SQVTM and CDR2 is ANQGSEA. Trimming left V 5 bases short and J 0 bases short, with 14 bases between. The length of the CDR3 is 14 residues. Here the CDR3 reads CSVSRRGNSYEQYF. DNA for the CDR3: TGCAGCGTTTCTCGGAGGGGCAACTCCTACGAGCAGTACTTC.

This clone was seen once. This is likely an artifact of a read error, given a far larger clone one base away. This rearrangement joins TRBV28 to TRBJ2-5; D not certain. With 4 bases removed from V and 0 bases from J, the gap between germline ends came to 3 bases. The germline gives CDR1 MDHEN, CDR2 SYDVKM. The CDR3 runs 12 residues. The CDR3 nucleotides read TGTGCCAGCAGTTCGTACCAAGAGACCCAGTACTTC. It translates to CASSSYQETQYF.

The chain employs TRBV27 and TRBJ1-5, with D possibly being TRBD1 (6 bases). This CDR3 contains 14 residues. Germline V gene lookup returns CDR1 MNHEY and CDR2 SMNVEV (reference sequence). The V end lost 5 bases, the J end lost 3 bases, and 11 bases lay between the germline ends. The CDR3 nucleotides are TGTGCCAGCAGTCAACAGGGAAACAATCAGCCCCAGCATTTT. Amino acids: CASSQQGNNQPQHF.

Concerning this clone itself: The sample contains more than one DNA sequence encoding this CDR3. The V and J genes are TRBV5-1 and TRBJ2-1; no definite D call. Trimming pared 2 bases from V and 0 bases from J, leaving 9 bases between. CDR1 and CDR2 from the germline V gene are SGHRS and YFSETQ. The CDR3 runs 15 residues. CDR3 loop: CASSFDRSSYNEQFF. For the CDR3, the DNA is TGCGCCAGCAGCTTTGACCGGAGCTCCTACAATGAGCAGTTCTTC.

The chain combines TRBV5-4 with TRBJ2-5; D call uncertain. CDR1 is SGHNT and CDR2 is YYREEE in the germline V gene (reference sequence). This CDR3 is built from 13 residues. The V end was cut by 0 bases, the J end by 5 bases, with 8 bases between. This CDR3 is CASSLEVMETQYF. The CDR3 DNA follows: TGTGCCAGCAGCTTGGAGGTTATGGAGACCCAGTACTTC.

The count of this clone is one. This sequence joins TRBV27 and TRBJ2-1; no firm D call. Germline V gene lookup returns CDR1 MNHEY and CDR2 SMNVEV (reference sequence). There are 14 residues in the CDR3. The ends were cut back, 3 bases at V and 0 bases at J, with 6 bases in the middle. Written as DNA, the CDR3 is TGTGCCAGCAGTTTCACGGGCTCCTACAATGAGCAGTTCTTC. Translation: CASSFTGSYNEQFF.

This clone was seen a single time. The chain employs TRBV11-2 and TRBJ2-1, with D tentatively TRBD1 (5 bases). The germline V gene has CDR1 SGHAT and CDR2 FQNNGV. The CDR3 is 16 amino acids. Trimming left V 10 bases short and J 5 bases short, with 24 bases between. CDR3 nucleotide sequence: TGTGCCACCCAAGGTCAAGGGGCTGGGGCCCACAATGAGCAGTTCTTC. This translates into CATQGQGAGAHNEQFF.

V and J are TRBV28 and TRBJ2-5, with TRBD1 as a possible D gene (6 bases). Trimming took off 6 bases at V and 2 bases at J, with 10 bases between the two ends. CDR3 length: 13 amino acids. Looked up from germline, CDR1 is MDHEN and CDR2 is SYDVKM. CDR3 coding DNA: TGTGCCAGCAGGCCTCAGGGGCAAGAGACCCAGTACTTC. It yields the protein CASRPQGQETQYF.

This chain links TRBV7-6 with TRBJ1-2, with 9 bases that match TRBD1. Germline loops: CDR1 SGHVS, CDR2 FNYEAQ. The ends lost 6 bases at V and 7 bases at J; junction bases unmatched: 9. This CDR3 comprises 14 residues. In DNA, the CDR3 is TGTGCCAGCAGTAATACAGGGGGCGCAGGTGGCTACACCTTC. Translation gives CASSNTGGAGGYTF.

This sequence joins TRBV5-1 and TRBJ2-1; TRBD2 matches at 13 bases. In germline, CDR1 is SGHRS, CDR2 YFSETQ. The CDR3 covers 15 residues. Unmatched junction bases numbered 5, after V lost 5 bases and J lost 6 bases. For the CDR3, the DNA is TGCGCCAGCAGGCCGGGACTAGCGGGAATCAATGAGCAGTTCTTC. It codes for CASRPGLAGINEQFF.

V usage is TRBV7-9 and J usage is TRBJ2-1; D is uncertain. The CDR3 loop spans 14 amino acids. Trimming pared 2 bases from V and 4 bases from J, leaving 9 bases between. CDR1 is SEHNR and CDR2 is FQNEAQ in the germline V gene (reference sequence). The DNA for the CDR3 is TGTGCCAGCAGCTTATGGAGCCCGTACAATGAGCAGTTCTTC. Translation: CASSLWSPYNEQFF.

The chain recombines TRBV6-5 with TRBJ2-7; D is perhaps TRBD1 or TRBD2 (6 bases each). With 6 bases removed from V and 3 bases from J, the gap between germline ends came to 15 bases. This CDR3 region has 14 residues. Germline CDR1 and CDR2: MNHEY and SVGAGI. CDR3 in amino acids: CASRRQEGIYEQYF. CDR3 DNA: TGTGCCAGCAGACGACAGGAGGGGATCTACGAGCAGTACTTC.

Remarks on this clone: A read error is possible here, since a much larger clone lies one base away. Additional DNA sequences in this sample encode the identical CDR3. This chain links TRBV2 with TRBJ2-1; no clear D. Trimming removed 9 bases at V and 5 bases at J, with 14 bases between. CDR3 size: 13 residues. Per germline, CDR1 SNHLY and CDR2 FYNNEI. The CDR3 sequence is CASSTLGHNEQFF. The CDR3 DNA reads TGTGCCAGTAGTACTCTGGGCCACAATGAGCAGTTCTTC.

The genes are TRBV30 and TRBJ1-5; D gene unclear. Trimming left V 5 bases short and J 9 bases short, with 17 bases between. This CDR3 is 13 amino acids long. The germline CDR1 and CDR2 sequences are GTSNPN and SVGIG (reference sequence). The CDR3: CAWQDKTIMPQHF. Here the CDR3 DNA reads TGTGCCTGGCAAGACAAGACTATCATGCCCCAGCATTTT. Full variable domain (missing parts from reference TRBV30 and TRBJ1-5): SQTIHQWPATLVQPVGSPLSLECTVEGTSNPNLYWYRQAAGRGLQLLFYSVGIGQISSEVPQNLSASRPQDRQFILSSKKLLLSDSGFYLCAWQDKTIMPQHFGDGTRLSIL.

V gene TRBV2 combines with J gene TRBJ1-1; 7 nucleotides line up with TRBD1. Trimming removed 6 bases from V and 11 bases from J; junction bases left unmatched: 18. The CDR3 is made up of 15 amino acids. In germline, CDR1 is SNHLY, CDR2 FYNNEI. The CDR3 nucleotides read TGTGCCAGCAGGCAACAGGGGCCGCAGATGTATAGGGCTTTCTTT. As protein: CASRQQGPQMYRAFF.

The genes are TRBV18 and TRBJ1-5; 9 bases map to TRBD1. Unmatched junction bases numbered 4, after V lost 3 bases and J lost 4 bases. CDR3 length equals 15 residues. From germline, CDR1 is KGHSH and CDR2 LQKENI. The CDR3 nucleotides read TGTGCCAGCTCACCGGGACAGGGCAGGAATCAGCCCCAGCATTTT. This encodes CASSPGQGRNQPQHF.